This T cell receptor beta chain was captured by sequencing in a study of beta chain features in type 1 diabetes. Findings of the study overall: The study found moderately but significantly shorter TCRB CDR3s in all four CD4+ subsets of Type 1 diabetes patients.

About this clone: Its antigen is still unknown.

The CDR3 sequence is 14 residues long. CDR1 SQVTM and CDR2 ANQGSEA come from the germline V gene. With 4 bases clipped from V and 3 bases from J, the junction kept 1 base outside the gene matches. Isolated RNA was reverse transcribed in full, so expressed TCRB transcripts were sequenced. This table comes from immunoSEQ multiplex PCR, and its TCRdb copy is limited to in-frame clones, with some not included. The sample has about 660,000 clones; roughly an eighth are singletons. This TCR came from a man younger than 35 with type 1 diabetes. The sequencing sample was made of naive CD4+ T cells from blood. This rearrangement joins TRBV29-1 to TRBJ2-3; TRBD2 agrees at 13 bases. The chain's CDR3 is CSVGTSGSTDTQYF. CDR3 nucleotides: TGCAGCGTTGGGACTAGCGGGAGTACAGATACGCAGTATTTT.